This T cell receptor beta chain was sequenced for a study of blood T cell repertoires in COVID-19. As for the study in general: The United States, Italy and Spain provided the acute and convalescent COVID-19 samples.

Original handling: The authors estimated nucleated cell counts from reference gene primer amplification. TCRdb's copy holds only in-frame clones and misses some; the assay was immunoSEQ multiplex PCR. V and J calls and clone size are those listed in that table; D and trimming were worked out from the DNA. This sample has some 71,000 clones, with around nine tenths found just once. The CDR3 consists of 15 residues. The V and J ends lost 4 bases and 4 bases, in that order; junction bases with no gene match: 8. The germline gives CDR1 LNHDA, CDR2 SQIVND (reference sequence). V gene TRBV19 combines with J gene TRBJ1-1; 8 positions match TRBD1. Sequencing was performed on peripheral blood. The TCR comes from a woman aged 18-29 years with acute or convalescent COVID-19. CDR3 DNA sequence: TGTGCCAGTAGTACAGTTGGTACAGGGGGCACTGAAGCTTTCTTT. This translates into CASSTVGTGGTEAFF.